This note documents a single TCR beta chain sequence. The V gene end was trimmed by 4 bases and the J gene end by 6 bases; junction bases not matched to a gene: 11. Looked up from germline, CDR1 is SGDLS and CDR2 is YYNGEE. The CDR3 has 17 residues. The data were obtained in a study of blood T cell repertoires in COVID-19. Study-wide context: Sites across the United States, Italy and Spain contributed samples from acute and convalescent COVID-19. Nucleic acid was either cDNA or gDNA, and it came from T cells, B-cell-depleted T cells, or PBMCs.

Original processing methods: How many nucleated cells were present was estimated from reference gene primer amplification. TCRdb's table, derived via immunoSEQ multiplex PCR, lists solely in-frame clones and lacks some. The D gene and trimming were derived from the DNA, and the V and J assignments and clone size from that table. The sample comprises about 150,000 clones, 90% to 95% of which are singletons, and 0.5% to 0.6% rests with the top ten. Sequenced: peripheral blood. The V and J genes are TRBV9 and TRBJ2-2; 11 bases align to TRBD2. The clonotype was recovered from a man between 50 and 59 years old with acute or convalescent COVID-19. The CDR3 sequence: CASSPGGLAGGSGELFF. DNA of the CDR3: TGTGCCAGCAGCCCCGGGGGGCTAGCGGGAGGCTCCGGGGAGCTGTTTTTT.